This TCR beta chain appears in the sequencing data of a study of blood T cell repertoires in COVID-19. The CDR3 consists of 15 residues. Per germline, CDR1 MRHNA and CDR2 SNTAGT. V was pared by 2 bases and J by 1 base, with 10 bases between. TCRdb's table, derived via immunoSEQ multiplex PCR, lists solely in-frame clones and lacks some. This table holds approximately 360,000 clones, roughly 90% found once. The receptor was derived from a man aged 40-50 years with acute or convalescent COVID-19. The material sequenced was peripheral blood. The J gene is TRBJ2-3, the V gene TRBV6-4, with D possibly TRBD1 on 6 matching bases. CDR3 DNA sequence: TGTGCCAGCAGTGACGGCGCAGGGGGCACAGATACGCAGTATTTT. It encodes CASSDGAGGTDTQYF.